A single sample is the source of the 5 T cell receptor beta chains below, sequenced in a study of OX40 agonist ivuxolimab in advanced cancers. Profiled with immunoSEQ multiplex PCR; TCRdb holds only in-frame clones, not every one. This sample has about 86,000 clones, with around nine tenths found just once. The material sequenced was CD4+ or CD8+ T cells sorted from blood, taken in a trial of the OX40 agonist ivuxolimab. These TCRs come from an adult with an advanced solid tumor such as melanoma, head and neck, liver or kidney cancer.

V gene TRBV4-2 combines with J gene TRBJ1-3, with TRBD1 matching 7 bases. Germline V CDR1 and CDR2: LGHNA, YNFKEQ. The CDR3 has 14 amino acids. With 2 bases clipped from V and 5 bases from J, the junction kept 3 bases outside the gene matches. CDR3 in amino acids: CASSQPQGRNTIYF. The CDR3 coding sequence is TGTGCCAGCAGCCAACCACAGGGGAGAAACACCATATATTTT.

The rearrangement uses TRBV27 and TRBJ2-3, with a tentative D call TRBD1 (5 bases). Trimming took 4 bases from V and 3 from J, leaving 11 bases between them. The CDR3 is 14 amino acids. CDR1 MNHEY and CDR2 SMNVEV come from the germline V gene (reference sequence). CDR3 nucleotide sequence: TGTGCCAGCAGTTGGGGCGCGCGAACAGATACGCAGTATTTT. Translating gives CASSWGARTDTQYF.

The chain carries TRBV6-6 and TRBJ1-5, with D uncertain. The CDR3 has 13 residues. The germline V gene has CDR1 MNHNY and CDR2 SVGAGI (reference sequence). Trimming left V 2 bases short and J 7 bases short, with 9 bases between. CDR3 DNA: TGTGCCAGCAGTTACGAGGGAAGACAGCCCCAGCATTTT. As protein: CASSYEGRQPQHF.

This clone has only a few counts. DNA of the CDR3: TGTGCCAGCCAACTCGTCGGGGGTTCACCCCTCCACTTT. Its protein product is CASQLVGGSPLHF. The chain employs TRBV11-1 and TRBJ1-6, with a tentative D call TRBD1 (5 bases). The length of the CDR3 is 13 residues. CDR1 is SGHAT and CDR2 is FQDESV in the germline V gene (reference sequence). The V end was cut by 8 bases, the J end by 9 bases, with 14 bases between.

The chain has TRBV7-2 and TRBJ1-1; D gene uncertain. The length of the CDR3 is 15 residues. The germline gives CDR1 SGHTA, CDR2 FQGNSA. V was cut by 2 bases and J by 0 bases, with 10 bases left in between. The CDR3 spells CASSLNPGMNTEAFF. CDR3 in DNA: TGTGCCAGCAGCTTAAATCCGGGTATGAACACTGAAGCTTTCTTT.